Listed here are 21 T cell receptor beta chains from one sample, sequenced in a study of blood T cell repertoires in COVID-19. Sequenced by immunoSEQ multiplex PCR; TCRdb stores in-frame clones only, minus some. The sample carries about 99,000 clones, roughly 80% recorded once. Sequences were obtained from peripheral blood. These receptors all stem from a woman of 80 years or more with active or convalescent COVID-19.

The chain employs TRBV13 and TRBJ2-1; 15 nucleotides agree with TRBD2. Per germline, CDR1 PRHDT and CDR2 FYEKMQ (reference sequence). This CDR3 has 18 amino acids. Trimming cost V 4 bases and J 2 bases; bases outside gene matches: 6. The CDR3 DNA follows: TGTGCCAGCAGCTGGGGGACTAGCGGGAGGAATACCTACAATGAGCAGTTCTTC. It specifies CASSWGTSGRNTYNEQFF.

The J gene is TRBJ1-5, the V gene TRBV28; D not certain. From germline, CDR1 is MDHEN and CDR2 SYDVKM. Trimming took off 6 bases at V and 5 bases at J, with 17 bases between the two ends. The CDR3 runs 15 residues. The CDR3 is CASRFTLRTHQPQHF. The CDR3 nucleotides are TGTGCCAGCAGATTTACGTTGAGAACTCATCAGCCCCAGCATTTT.

The V call is TRBV19, the J call TRBJ1-4, with a weak D call TRBD1 (6 bases). Germline-derived CDR1 and CDR2 are LNHDA and SQIVND (reference sequence). V gave up 4 bases and J gave up 3 bases, with 18 bases separating them. There are 17 residues in the CDR3. The CDR3 sequence is CASSNPTGTTSNEKLFF. The CDR3 DNA reads as TGTGCCAGTAGTAACCCCACAGGGACTACGTCTAATGAAAAACTGTTTTTT. Based on the CDR3 plus reference TRBV19 and TRBJ1-4, the full variable domain is DGGITQSPKYLFRKEGQNVTLSCEQNLNHDAMYWYRQDPGQGLRLIYYSQIVNDFQKGDIAEGYSVSREKKESFPLTVTSAQKNPTAFYLCASSNPTGTTSNEKLFFGSGTQLSVL.

The V and J genes are TRBV30 and TRBJ1-4; the D is unclear. Looked up from germline, CDR1 is GTSNPN and CDR2 is SVGIG (reference sequence). The CDR3 is 16 residues long. V was trimmed by 3 bases and J by 0 bases, leaving 14 bases between them. The CDR3 DNA follows: TGTGCCTGGAGGGCACAGATGGCCTCAACTAATGAAAAACTGTTTTTT. This encodes CAWRAQMASTNEKLFF.

The genes are TRBV2 and TRBJ1-1, with D tentatively TRBD1 (5 bases). The V gene's germline CDR1 is SNHLY and CDR2 FYNNEI. The CDR3 extends over 15 amino acids. Trimming took off 4 bases at V and 3 bases at J, with 15 bases between the two ends. The CDR3 protein is CASSVAPPGDTEAFF. CDR3 nucleotides: TGTGCCAGCAGTGTCGCCCCACCGGGGGACACTGAAGCTTTCTTT.

V gene TRBV5-1 combines with J gene TRBJ2-7, with a weak D call TRBD2 (6 bases). V dropped 2 bases and J dropped 1 base, with 10 bases sitting between them. The germline gives CDR1 SGHRS, CDR2 YFSETQ. This CDR3 is built from 14 residues. CDR3 coding DNA: TGCGCCAGCAGCTTCACGGGAGAGTCCTACGAGCAGTACTTC. This encodes CASSFTGESYEQYF.

With regard to this clone: The identical CDR3 is also encoded by other nucleotide sequences in the sample. The CDR3 spells CASSFGGGGGYTF. In DNA, the CDR3 is TGTGCCAGCAGTTTTGGAGGGGGGGGTGGCTACACCTTC. The chain is built from TRBV27 and TRBJ1-2, with a weak D call TRBD1 (6 bases). The CDR3 has 13 residues. CDR1 is MNHEY and CDR2 is SMNVEV in the germline V gene (reference sequence). With 3 bases removed from V and 7 bases from J, the gap between germline ends came to 12 bases.

This clone appeared a single time. V usage is TRBV28 and J usage is TRBJ1-4, with D perhaps TRBD1 (6 bases). Trimming cost V 3 bases and J 1 base, with 9 bases left between them. This CDR3 has 15 amino acids. CDR1 is MDHEN and CDR2 is SYDVKM in the germline V gene. The CDR3: CASSFLRGTNEKLFF. In nucleotides, the CDR3 is TGTGCCAGCAGTTTCCTCAGGGGAACTAATGAAAAACTGTTTTTT. The full variable domain, with the rest looked up from reference TRBV28 and TRBJ1-4, is DVKVTQSSRYLVKRTGEKVFLECVQDMDHENMFWYRQDPGLGLRLIYFSYDVKMKEKGDIPEGYSVSREKKERFSLILESASTNQTSMYLCASSFLRGTNEKLFFGSGTQLSVL.

The rearrangement links TRBV27 to TRBJ1-1; the D gene is possibly TRBD1 (6 bases). The CDR3 contains 13 residues. V was trimmed by 2 bases and J by 5 bases, leaving 9 bases between them. The V gene's germline CDR1 is MNHEY and CDR2 SMNVEV (reference sequence). CDR3 sequence: CASSLKGETEAFF. The CDR3 nucleotides are TGTGCCAGCAGTTTAAAGGGGGAAACTGAAGCTTTCTTT.

V is TRBV7-9 and J is TRBJ1-1; possible D gene TRBD1, 5 bases. There are 16 residues in the CDR3. Trimming stripped 3 bases from V and 1 base from J, with 15 bases between. CDR1 SEHNR and CDR2 FQNEAQ come from the germline V gene (reference sequence). The CDR3 reads CASSFPGRSGNTEAFF. CDR3 bases: TGTGCCAGCAGCTTTCCAGGGCGCAGTGGGAACACTGAAGCTTTCTTT. Together with reference TRBV7-9 and TRBJ1-1, the CDR3 gives the full variable domain: DTGVSQNPRHKITKRGQNVTFRCDPISEHNRLYWYRQTLGQGPEFLTYFQNEAQLEKSRLLSDRFSAERPKGSFSTLEIQRTEQGDSAMYLCASSFPGRSGNTEAFFGQGTRLTVV.

The chain employs TRBV19 and TRBJ2-5; 7 bases agree with TRBD2. The J segment lost 6 bases and the V segment lost 5 bases, leaving 12 bases of the junction unmatched. From germline, CDR1 is LNHDA and CDR2 SQIVND (reference sequence). This CDR3 has 15 residues. CDR3 region: CASSAGEPGRKTQYF. The CDR3 nucleotides read TGTGCCAGTAGTGCGGGGGAGCCGGGACGGAAGACCCAGTACTTC.

The chain recombines TRBV2 with TRBJ2-7; 8 nucleotides match TRBD2. The germline gives CDR1 SNHLY, CDR2 FYNNEI. The CDR3 is 17 amino acids. Trimming cost V 10 bases and J 3 bases; bases outside gene matches: 20. CDR3 amino acids: CANGGLGNSRGGYEQYF. CDR3 nucleotides: TGTGCCAACGGTGGACTAGGCAACAGTCGGGGGGGCTACGAGCAGTACTTC. Full variable domain (missing parts from reference TRBV2 and TRBJ2-7): EPEVTQTPSHQVTQMGQEVILRCVPISNHLYFYWYRQILGQKVEFLVSFYNNEISEKSEIFDDQFSVERPDGSNFTLKIRSTKLEDSAMYFCANGGLGNSRGGYEQYFGPGTRLTVT.

The V call is TRBV6-5, the J call TRBJ1-5, with D possibly TRBD1 on 5 matching bases. Trimming stripped 10 bases from V and 1 base from J, with 11 bases between. Germline values: CDR1 MNHEY, CDR2 SVGAGI. CDR3 length equals 13 residues. The CDR3 protein is CATGQGSNQPQHF. The CDR3 DNA reads TGTGCCACGGGTCAGGGCAGCAATCAGCCCCAGCATTTT.

In DNA form, the CDR3 reads TGTGCCAGCAGCGTAGAAAGTACAGGGAGTCATACTGAAGCTTTCTTT. It yields the protein CASSVESTGSHTEAFF. The chain is built from TRBV9 and TRBJ1-1; D is perhaps TRBD1 (6 bases). V lost 0 bases to trimming and J lost 5 bases, with 17 bases between them. The CDR3 totals 16 residues. Looked up from germline, CDR1 is SGDLS and CDR2 is YYNGEE.

This CDR3 reads CASSLRGDYGYTF. In nucleotides, the CDR3 is TGTGCCAGCAGTTTGCGAGGAGATTATGGCTACACCTTC. The rearrangement links TRBV12-3 or TRBV12-4 to TRBJ1-2, with D unclear. V was shortened by 3 bases and J by 5 bases, with 10 bases between the two germline ends. The CDR3 has 13 residues.

V and J are TRBV6-2 or TRBV6-3 and TRBJ2-1; a possible D gene is TRBD1 (6 bases). V shed 6 bases and J shed 1 base, with 13 bases lying between them. The germline CDR1 and CDR2 sequences are MNHEY and SVGEGT. This CDR3 has 15 residues. The CDR3 nucleotides read TGTGCCAGCAGCGAGGGGACACGGTCCTACAATGAGCAGTTCTTC. Protein sequence: CASSEGTRSYNEQFF.

This clone has a handful of counts. The J gene is TRBJ1-4, the V gene TRBV9; 9 bases are a match to TRBD1. Germline V lookup: CDR1 SGDLS, CDR2 YYNGEE. CDR3 length: 16 residues. With 0 bases clipped from V and 8 bases from J, the junction kept 8 bases outside the gene matches. This chain's CDR3 is CASSVASGQGDEKLFF. The CDR3 DNA follows: TGTGCCAGCAGCGTAGCTTCGGGACAGGGTGACGAAAAACTGTTTTTT.

V is TRBV5-1 and J is TRBJ1-4; weak D call: TRBD1 (6 bases). Trimming cost V 4 bases and J 0 bases, with 16 bases left between them. Looked up from germline, CDR1 is SGHRS and CDR2 is YFSETQ. The CDR3 runs 17 residues. CDR3 sequence (DNA): TGCGCCAGCAGCACTCCCCAGGGGAACCCAACTAATGAAAAACTGTTTTTT. It translates to CASSTPQGNPTNEKLFF.

This chain uses TRBV11-2 with TRBJ2-7; the match to TRBD1 covers 8 bases. The V segment lost 1 base and the J segment 2 bases; nucleotides outside the gene matches: 4. This CDR3 spans 15 amino acids. In germline, CDR1 is SGHAT, CDR2 FQNNGV. The CDR3 region is CASSLAGQGAYEQYF. The DNA for the CDR3 is TGTGCCAGCAGCTTAGCAGGACAGGGAGCCTACGAGCAGTACTTC. The whole variable domain, remainder taken from reference TRBV11-2 and TRBJ2-7, is EAGVAQSPRYKIIEKRQSVAFWCNPISGHATLYWYQQILGQGPKLLIQFQNNGVVDDSQLPKDRFSAERLKGVDSTLKIQPAKLEDSAVYLCASSLAGQGAYEQYFGPGTRLTVT.

The chain uses TRBV5-1 and TRBJ1-1, with D perhaps matching TRBD1 (5 bases). Trimming stripped 4 bases from V and 4 bases from J, with 17 bases between. This CDR3 has 15 residues. Germline CDR1 reads SGHRS; CDR2 reads YFSETQ. CDR3 DNA: TGCGCCAGCAGCCTCCCTTTCGGGGGTGGCACTGAAGCTTTCTTT. It yields the protein CASSLPFGGGTEAFF.

This clone was recorded a few times. J is TRBJ1-1 and V is TRBV10-3; 7 nucleotides agree with TRBD1. From germline, CDR1 is ENHRY and CDR2 SYGVKD. The length of the CDR3 is 14 residues. After removal of 2 bases from V and 1 base from J, the junction contained 1 base not matched to a gene. In nucleotides, the CDR3 is TGTGCCATCAGTGAGCACAGGGGGAACACTGAAGCTTTCTTT. It yields the protein CAISEHRGNTEAFF.